These 10 T cell receptor beta chains came from one sample sequenced in a study of blood T cell repertoires in COVID-19. The protocol was immunoSEQ multiplex PCR, while the TCRdb copy is restricted to in-frame clones and leaves out a portion. The sample has about 40,000 clones; about 88% are singletons. The specimen was peripheral blood. The receptors stem from a man between 50 and 59 years old in a cohort sampled during active COVID-19.

The rearrangement uses TRBV10-3 and TRBJ2-1; 8 positions agree with TRBD2. The CDR3 extends over 17 amino acids. V trimming: 2 bases; J trimming: 4 bases; junction bases outside the gene matches: 10. In germline, CDR1 is ENHRY, CDR2 SYGVKD. The CDR3 loop reads CAISEPGGARGYNEQFF. Written as DNA, the CDR3 is TGTGCCATCAGTGAGCCGGGGGGGGCCAGGGGATACAATGAGCAGTTCTTC.

The V and J genes are TRBV5-4 and TRBJ2-7; 8 bases are shared with TRBD1. The germline gives CDR1 SGHNT, CDR2 YYREEE (reference sequence). CDR3 length: 13 amino acids. The junction had 4 bases not matched to a gene; V was cut back by 1 base and J by 7 bases. The CDR3: CASSLQGAWEQYF. The CDR3 DNA reads as TGTGCCAGCAGCTTGCAGGGGGCGTGGGAGCAGTACTTC.

This clone showed up just once. The CDR3 nucleotides read TGTGCCAGCAGCGCCCGGTCATGGTGGACAGATACGCAGTATTTT. Protein sequence: CASSARSWWTDTQYF. The chain has TRBV9 and TRBJ2-3; D not resolved. The ends were cut back, 3 bases at V and 3 bases at J, with 14 bases in the middle. CDR3 length: 15 amino acids. Germline-derived CDR1 and CDR2 are SGDLS and YYNGEE. Full variable domain (missing parts from reference TRBV9 and TRBJ2-3): DSGVTQTPKHLITATGQRVTLRCSPRSGDLSVYWYQQSLDQGLQFLIQYYNGEERAKGNILERFSAQQFPDLHSELNLSSLELGDSALYFCASSARSWWTDTQYFGPGTRLTVL.

V usage is TRBV6-2 or TRBV6-3 and J usage is TRBJ2-7; 9 bases map to TRBD1. J gave up 2 bases and V 2 bases, and 4 bases lay outside the gene matches. Looked up from germline, CDR1 is MNHEY and CDR2 is SVGEGT. The CDR3 runs 15 residues. In DNA, the CDR3 is TGTGCCAGCAGTTACCCTGGGACAGGGACCTACGAGCAGTACTTC. This codes for CASSYPGTGTYEQYF.

The chain employs TRBV3-1 (or the pseudogene TRBV3-2) and TRBJ2-5, with 7 bases that match TRBD2. Unmatched junction bases numbered 0, after V lost 3 bases and J lost 2 bases. The germline V gene encodes CDR1 LGHDT and CDR2 YNNKEL (reference sequence). The CDR3 runs 13 residues. CDR3 region: CASSQREQETQYF. CDR3 DNA sequence: TGTGCCAGCAGCCAGCGGGAGCAAGAGACCCAGTACTTC.

This clone appeared a single time. The J gene is TRBJ2-1, the V gene TRBV4-1; the match to TRBD2 covers 11 bases. CDR3 length: 19 amino acids. V was clipped by 0 bases and J by 3 bases; unmatched bases: 10. The V gene's germline CDR1 is MGHRA and CDR2 YSYEKL. This CDR3 is CASSQEEVAGGPGYNEQFF. The CDR3 region has the DNA TGCGCCAGCAGCCAAGAGGAGGTAGCGGGGGGGCCCGGCTACAATGAGCAGTTCTTC.

The rearrangement joins TRBV21-1 to TRBJ2-5; TRBD2 is taken as the D call from the table, unchecked against the DNA. TRBV21-1 is described as a pseudogene. The CDR3 runs to 15 residues. The CDR3 region is CASSKARERGETQYF. In DNA, the CDR3 is TGTGCCAGCAGCAAAGCGCGGGAAAGAGGAGAGACCCAGTACTTC.

The chain carries TRBV7-3 and TRBJ1-2; D not certain. Germline V lookup: CDR1 SGHTA, CDR2 FQGTGA. This CDR3 has 14 residues. Trimming cost V 5 bases and J 2 bases, with 12 bases left between them. The DNA for the CDR3 is TGTGCCAGCAGCCCGGGGTCCGGGAACTATGGCTACACCTTC. It is translated as CASSPGSGNYGYTF.

This CDR3 reads CASSERAGGPDTQYF. The CDR3, as DNA: TGTGCCAGCAGTGAACGGGCGGGGGGGCCAGATACGCAGTATTTT. This chain links TRBV2 with TRBJ2-3, with TRBD2 matching over 9 bases. The length of the CDR3 is 15 residues. Germline V lookup: CDR1 SNHLY, CDR2 FYNNEI. V was pared by 2 bases and J by 4 bases, with 4 bases of the junction left unmatched.

The chain is built from TRBV3-1 (or the pseudogene TRBV3-2) and TRBJ1-2; 9 bases agree with TRBD1. V was pared by 2 bases and J by 7 bases, with 2 bases of the junction left unmatched. Germline CDR1 and CDR2: LGHDT and YNNKEL (reference sequence). This CDR3 is built from 13 residues. CDR3 bases: TGTGCCAGCAGCCAATCGACAGGGGGTGGCTACACCTTC. It translates to CASSQSTGGGYTF.